These 24 T cell receptor beta chains were all obtained from the same sample, sequenced in a study. A single record per CDR3 protein comes from TCRdb applying MiXCR to the 5' RACE reads. The table includes nearly 55,000 distinct CDR3 sequences, roughly 22% detected once. Material: tumor-infiltrating naive CD4+ T cells sorted from the breast tumor. Subset reported: naive CD4+ T cells, CD4+CD45RA+CD25-. Receptors were obtained from a female donor with breast cancer.

The V call is TRBV2, the J call TRBJ2-3; 11 bases are a match to TRBD2. Germline values: CDR1 SNHLY, CDR2 FYNNEI. After removal of 7 bases from V and 6 bases from J, the junction contained 12 bases not matched to a gene. This CDR3 contains 16 residues. CDR3 sequence reads: CASKHGLAGLMDTQYF. The CDR3 bases are TGTGCCAGCAAACACGGACTAGCGGGCCTCATGGATACGCAGTATTTT.

As regards this clonotype: Germline is not matched at one junction end, which may reflect a read error. The chain is built from TRBV4-3 and TRBJ2-2; D tentatively reads TRBD1 or TRBD2 (6 bases each). Germline CDR1 and CDR2: LGHNA and YSLEER. CDR3 size: 13 residues. CDR3 sequence reads: CACSPQTRGTLFF. For the CDR3, the DNA is TGCGCCTGCAGCCCACAAACTCGGGGGACACTGTTTTTT.

The chain is built from TRBV20-1 and TRBJ1-6; D gene ambiguous. V lost 3 bases and J 0 bases, leaving 6 bases between the germline ends. The germline gives CDR1 DFQATT, CDR2 SNEGSKA (reference sequence). CDR3 size: 14 residues. The CDR3 DNA reads as TGCAGTGCTAGGGCGGGCTCCTATAATTCACCCCTCCACTTT. Amino acid sequence: CSARAGSYNSPLHF.

This clonotype has just a few counts. This rearrangement joins TRBV27 to TRBJ2-1; 11 bases map to TRBD2. This CDR3 has 17 amino acids. J gave up 8 bases and V 5 bases, and 14 bases lay outside the gene matches. The germline V gene encodes CDR1 MNHEY and CDR2 SMNVEV (reference sequence). Here the CDR3 DNA reads TGTGCCAGCAGTCACCGGGGTAGCGGGAGGGCCAGGGATGAGCAGTTCTTC. Protein: CASSHRGSGRARDEQFF.

This clonotype was detected only a few times. The gene calls are TRBV5-4 and TRBJ2-1, with D possibly TRBD1 on 8 matching bases. In germline, CDR1 is SGHNT, CDR2 YYREEE (reference sequence). Trimming left V 3 bases short and J 5 bases short, with 18 bases between. This CDR3 spans 16 amino acids. The CDR3: CASSSGGGGAHNEQFF. The CDR3, as DNA: TGTGCCAGCAGCTCAGGGGGCGGGGGCGCCCACAATGAGCAGTTCTTC.

The sample holds many counts of this clonotype. The chain combines TRBV20-1 with TRBJ2-7; D ambiguous. This CDR3 is 15 amino acids long. Germline V gene sequence: CDR1 DFQATT, CDR2 SNEGSKA (reference sequence). Trimming removed 0 bases from V and 6 bases from J, with 18 bases in between. The CDR3 protein is CSARESRSSTGEQYF. As DNA, the CDR3 is TGCAGTGCTAGAGAATCCCGTTCATCTACCGGCGAGCAGTACTTC.

The V and J genes are TRBV5-1 and TRBJ2-5; 11 bases map to TRBD2. This CDR3 spans 15 amino acids. The germline CDR1 and CDR2 sequences are SGHRS and YFSETQ. V shed 5 bases, J shed 3 bases, and the junction held 6 bases outside the gene matches. The CDR3 is CASRGEGLAEETQYF. The CDR3 DNA is TGCGCCAGCAGGGGTGAGGGACTAGCGGAAGAGACCCAGTACTTC.

This clonotype showed up just a few times. The chain is built from TRBV12-3 or TRBV12-4 and TRBJ2-5; 10 bases fit TRBD1. The CDR3 length is 14 residues. The ends lost 7 bases at V and 2 bases at J; junction bases unmatched: 4. The CDR3 DNA is TGTGCCAGCAACTCGGGACAGGGGCAAGAGACCCAGTACTTC. This translates into CASNSGQGQETQYF.

As for this clonotype: The germline gene is not matched at one end of the junction; a read error may be the cause. CDR3 protein: CANSETPQREETQYF. The CDR3 DNA follows: TGTGCCAACAGCGAGACCCCCCAGCGGGAAGAGACCCAGTACTTC. The gene calls are TRBV9 and TRBJ2-5; a weak D match, TRBD2 (6 bases). Germline CDR1 SGDLS, CDR2 YYNGEE. CDR3 size: 15 residues. The whole variable domain, filled in from reference TRBV9 and TRBJ2-5, reads DSGVTQTPKHLITATGQRVTLRCSPRSGDLSVYWYQQSLDQGLQFLIQYYNGEERAKGNILERFSAQQFPDLHSELNLSSLELGDSALYFCANSETPQREETQYFGPGTRLLVL.

The chain couples TRBV4-1 to TRBJ1-5; a weak D match, TRBD1 (5 bases). The CDR3 is made up of 14 amino acids. Germline loops: CDR1 MGHRA, CDR2 YSYEKL. V was pared by 3 bases and J by 5 bases, with 11 bases between. For the CDR3, the DNA is TGCGCCAGCAGCCACCCCAGGGAGGATCAGCCCCAGCATTTT. Encoded protein: CASSHPREDQPQHF.

This clonotype came up many times. This chain uses TRBV5-1 with TRBJ1-2; possibly TRBD1 for D (6 bases). Germline V gene data show CDR1 as SGHRS and CDR2 as YFSETQ. Between the trimmed V and J ends, which lost 6 bases and 6 bases, there was a span of 18 bases. The CDR3 extends over 14 amino acids. CDR3 region: CASTDSAGGDGYTF. In DNA form, the CDR3 reads TGCGCCAGCACCGATTCCGCGGGGGGCGATGGCTACACCTTC.

This rearrangement joins TRBV6-6 to TRBJ1-5, with D possibly being TRBD1 (6 bases). The germline CDR1 and CDR2 sequences are MNHNY and SVGAGI (reference sequence). This CDR3 has 17 amino acids. V was shortened by 8 bases and J by 0 bases, with 20 bases between the two germline ends. The CDR3 loop is CASPPRDTQVSNQPQHF. CDR3 sequence (DNA): TGTGCCAGCCCGCCCCGGGACACACAAGTTAGCAATCAGCCCCAGCATTTT.

The chain uses TRBV5-1 and TRBJ2-7; TRBD2 aligns across 11 bases. The CDR3 sequence is 14 residues long. Germline V gene sequence: CDR1 SGHRS, CDR2 YFSETQ. The trim removed 3 bases at V and 3 bases at J, leaving 2 bases unmatched. The CDR3 sequence: CASSSGLADYEQYF. CDR3 in DNA: TGCGCCAGCAGCTCGGGACTAGCGGACTACGAGCAGTACTTC.

A single count supports this clonotype. V gene TRBV24-1 combines with J gene TRBJ2-3, with 10 bases identical to TRBD2. Per germline, CDR1 KGHDR and CDR2 SFDVKD. V gave up 2 bases and J gave up 5 bases; unmatched junction bases: 3. The CDR3 consists of 15 residues. The CDR3 nucleotides read TGTGCCACCAGTGATTCGGCTAGCGGGGGAGATACGCAGTATTTT. As protein: CATSDSASGGDTQYF.

This sequence joins TRBV12-3 or TRBV12-4 and TRBJ2-5; D gene ambiguous. This CDR3 spans 12 amino acids. The ends were cut back, 5 bases at V and 4 bases at J, with 8 bases in the middle. CDR3 DNA: TGTGCCAGCAGTCTCTTGGGAGAGACCCAGTACTTC. Encoded protein: CASSLLGETQYF.

This clonotype was recorded a few times. The CDR3 is CASSLRQGGQGRNEQFF. The CDR3, as DNA: TGTGCCAGCAGCCTGAGACAGGGGGGACAGGGGAGAAATGAGCAGTTCTTC. This chain joins TRBV7-2 and TRBJ2-1; 10 bases map to TRBD1. V lost 5 bases to trimming and J lost 7 bases; unmatched junction nucleotides: 14. Germline CDR1 SGHTA, CDR2 FQGNSA. The CDR3 runs to 17 residues.

The J gene is TRBJ1-1, the V gene TRBV15; D unresolved. Deletions cut 0 bases from V and 0 bases from J, with 5 bases between. CDR1 LNHNV and CDR2 YYDKDF come from the germline V gene (reference sequence). This CDR3 region has 14 residues. The CDR3 is CATSRDGVNTEAFF. The CDR3 nucleotides read TGTGCCACCAGCAGAGATGGGGTGAACACTGAAGCTTTCTTT. Supplemented by reference TRBV15 and TRBJ1-1, the full variable domain reads DAMVIQNPRYQVTQFGKPVTLSCSQTLNHNVMYWYQQKSSQAPKLLFHYYDKDFNNEADTPDNFQSRRPNTSFCFLDIRSPGLGDTAMYLCATSRDGVNTEAFFGQGTRLTVV.

Only a few counts were recorded for this clonotype. V is TRBV9 and J is TRBJ2-5; perhaps TRBD2 as D (7 bases). CDR3 size: 15 residues. Germline CDR1 SGDLS, CDR2 YYNGEE. V was cut by 0 bases and J by 9 bases, with 18 bases left in between. The CDR3 region has the DNA TGTGCCAGCAGCGTAGAGGGGGGGACCGGAAGGGCCCAGTACTTC. This encodes CASSVEGGTGRAQYF.

There are many counts of this clonotype. This chain joins TRBV6-5 and TRBJ2-7; 10 bases match TRBD1. The CDR3 is made up of 15 amino acids. Germline V gene data show CDR1 as MNHEY and CDR2 as SVGAGI. V dropped 4 bases and J dropped 2; count of bases not matched to a gene: 5. The CDR3: CASSSGQGITYEQYF. As DNA, the CDR3 is TGTGCCAGCAGTTCGGGACAGGGGATCACCTACGAGCAGTACTTC.

Worth noting for this clonotype: The junction shows a germline mismatch at one end, possibly a read error. The rearrangement uses TRBV5-4 and TRBJ1-1, with 7 nucleotides matching TRBD1. This CDR3 has 16 residues. Germline assignment: CDR1 SGHNT and CDR2 YYREEE (reference sequence). CDR3: CANSLFGTEGNTEAFF. DNA of the CDR3: TGTGCCAACAGCTTGTTTGGGACAGAAGGAAACACTGAAGCTTTCTTT. The whole variable domain, filled in from reference TRBV5-4 and TRBJ1-1, reads ETGVTQSPTHLIKTRGQQVTLRCSSQSGHNTVSWYQQALGQGPQFIFQYYREEENGRGNFPPRFSGLQFPNYSSELNVNALELDDSALYLCANSLFGTEGNTEAFFGQGTRLTVV.

This clonotype was observed a few times. V is TRBV6-6 and J is TRBJ1-1; TRBD1 might be the D (6 bases). The CDR3 is 15 residues long. Germline values: CDR1 MNHNY, CDR2 SVGAGI (reference sequence). With 4 bases removed from V and 2 bases from J, the gap between germline ends came to 14 bases. CDR3 in DNA: TGTGCCAGCAGTTCCCCCAGGGGCGTTAACACTGAAGCTTTCTTT. Translated: CASSSPRGVNTEAFF.

This sequence joins TRBV7-9 and TRBJ1-1; D is uncertain. CDR1 is SEHNR, CDR2 FQNEAQ, per germline (reference sequence). V gave up 1 base and J gave up 1 base, with 10 bases separating them. The length of the CDR3 is 15 residues. Here the CDR3 DNA reads TGTGCCAGCAGCTTAGACGGGGTCGGGAACACTGAAGCTTTCTTT. Protein: CASSLDGVGNTEAFF.

In this sample, this clonotype turned up a few times. The V call is TRBV5-1, the J call TRBJ1-1, with D tentatively TRBD1 (5 bases). The CDR3 covers 14 residues. The germline gives CDR1 SGHRS, CDR2 YFSETQ. The V gene lost 2 bases and the J gene lost 6 bases, with 14 bases spanning the gap. This CDR3 reads CASSFAGTRAEAFF. CDR3 sequence (DNA): TGCGCCAGCAGCTTTGCAGGGACTAGGGCTGAAGCTTTCTTT.

Only one count was recorded for this clonotype. This chain joins TRBV2 and TRBJ1-3; possible D gene TRBD1, 6 bases. The CDR3 totals 14 residues. Germline V lookup: CDR1 SNHLY, CDR2 FYNNEI. V lost 1 base and J 10 bases, leaving 14 bases between the germline ends. The CDR3 protein is CASSEGPGQTTIYF. CDR3 sequence (DNA): TGTGCCAGCAGTGAAGGTCCGGGACAAACGACCATATATTTT.